This T cell receptor (beta chain) was identified during a study of shared clonotypes between healthy human individuals. Looking at the study overall: Two female and a few male donors aged 18 to 49 were enrolled.

The CDR3 is made up of 12 amino acids. The germline V gene has CDR1 LNHDA and CDR2 SQIVND (reference sequence). CD45RA+ naive and CD45RA-negative memory subsets were separated from CD4+ cells. Profiled with immunoSEQ multiplex PCR; TCRdb holds only in-frame clones, not every one. The sample gives 2 million to 2.5 million clones, 95% of which show up once; about 0.13% is in the top ten. V and J are TRBV19 and TRBJ2-7; 8 nucleotides line up with TRBD1. The sequencing input was naive CD4+ T cells sorted from blood. Regarding subset: CD45RA+ positively selected. This clonotype was sampled from a young man in good health. The CDR3 spells CASGTGNNEQYF. DNA of the CDR3: TGTGCTTCCGGGACAGGCAACAACGAGCAGTACTTC.